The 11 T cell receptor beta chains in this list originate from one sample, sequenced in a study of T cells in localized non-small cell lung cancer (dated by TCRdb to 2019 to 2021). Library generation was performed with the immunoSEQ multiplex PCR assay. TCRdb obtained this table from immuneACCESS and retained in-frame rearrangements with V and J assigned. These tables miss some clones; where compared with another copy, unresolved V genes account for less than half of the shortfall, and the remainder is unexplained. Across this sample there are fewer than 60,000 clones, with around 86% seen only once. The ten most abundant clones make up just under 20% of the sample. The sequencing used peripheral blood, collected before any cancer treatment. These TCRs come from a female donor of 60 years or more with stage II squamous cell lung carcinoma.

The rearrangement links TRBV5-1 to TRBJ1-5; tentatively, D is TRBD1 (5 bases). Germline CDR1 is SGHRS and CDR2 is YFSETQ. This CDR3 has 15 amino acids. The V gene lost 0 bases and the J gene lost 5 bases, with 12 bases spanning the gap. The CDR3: CASSLVGADHQPQHF. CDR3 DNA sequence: TGCGCCAGCAGCTTGGTTGGGGCGGACCATCAGCCCCAGCATTTT.

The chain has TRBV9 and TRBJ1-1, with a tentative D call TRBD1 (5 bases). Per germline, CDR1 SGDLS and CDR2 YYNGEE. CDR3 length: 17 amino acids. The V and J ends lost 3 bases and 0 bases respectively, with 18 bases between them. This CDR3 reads CASSGGGVGVMNTEAFF. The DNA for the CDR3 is TGTGCCAGCAGCGGGGGCGGGGTAGGAGTCATGAACACTGAAGCTTTCTTT. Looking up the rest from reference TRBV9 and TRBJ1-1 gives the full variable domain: DSGVTQTPKHLITATGQRVTLRCSPRSGDLSVYWYQQSLDQGLQFLIQYYNGEERAKGNILERFSAQQFPDLHSELNLSSLELGDSALYFCASSGGGVGVMNTEAFFGQGTRLTVV.

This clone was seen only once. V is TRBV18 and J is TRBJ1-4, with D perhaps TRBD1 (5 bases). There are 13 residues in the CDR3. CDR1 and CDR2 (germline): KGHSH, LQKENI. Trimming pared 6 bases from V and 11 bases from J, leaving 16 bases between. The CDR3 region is CASSDDLGTKLFF. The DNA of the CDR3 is TGTGCCAGCTCTGACGATTTAGGGACCAAACTGTTTTTT.

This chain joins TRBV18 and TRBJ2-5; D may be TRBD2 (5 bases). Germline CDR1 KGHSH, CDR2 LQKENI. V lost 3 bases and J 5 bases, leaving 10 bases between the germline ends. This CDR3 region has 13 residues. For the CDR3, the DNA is TGTGCCAGCTCACCCAGTGGGGAGGAGACCCAGTACTTC. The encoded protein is CASSPSGEETQYF.

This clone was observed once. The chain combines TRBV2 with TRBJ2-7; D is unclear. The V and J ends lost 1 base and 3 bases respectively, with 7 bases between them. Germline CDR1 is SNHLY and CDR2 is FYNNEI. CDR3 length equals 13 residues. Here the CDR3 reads CASSEGYVYEQYF. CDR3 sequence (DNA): TGTGCCAGCAGTGAAGGGTACGTCTACGAGCAGTACTTC.

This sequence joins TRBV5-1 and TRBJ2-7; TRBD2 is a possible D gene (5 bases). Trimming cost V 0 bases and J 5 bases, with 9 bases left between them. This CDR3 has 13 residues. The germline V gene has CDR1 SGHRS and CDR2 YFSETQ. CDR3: CASSLGGSDEQYF. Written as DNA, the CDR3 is TGCGCCAGCAGCTTGGGAGGGTCCGACGAGCAGTACTTC.

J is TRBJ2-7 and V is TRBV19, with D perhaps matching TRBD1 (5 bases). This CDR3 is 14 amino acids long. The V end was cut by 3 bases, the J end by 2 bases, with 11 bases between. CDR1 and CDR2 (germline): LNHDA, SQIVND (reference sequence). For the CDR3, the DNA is TGTGCCAGTAGTATCCCAGGGTTACCCTACGAGCAGTACTTC. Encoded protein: CASSIPGLPYEQYF.

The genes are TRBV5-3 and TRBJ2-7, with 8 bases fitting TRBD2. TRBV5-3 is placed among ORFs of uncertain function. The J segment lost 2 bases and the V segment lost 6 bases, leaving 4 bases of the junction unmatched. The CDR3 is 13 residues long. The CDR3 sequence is CARNEAGAYEQYF. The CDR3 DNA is TGTGCCAGAAATGAAGCGGGGGCCTACGAGCAGTACTTC.

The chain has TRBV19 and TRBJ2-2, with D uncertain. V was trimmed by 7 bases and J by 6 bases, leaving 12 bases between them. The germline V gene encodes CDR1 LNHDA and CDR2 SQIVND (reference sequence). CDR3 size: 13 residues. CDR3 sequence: CASKVGIAGELFF. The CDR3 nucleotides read TGTGCCAGTAAGGTGGGGATTGCCGGGGAGCTGTTTTTT.

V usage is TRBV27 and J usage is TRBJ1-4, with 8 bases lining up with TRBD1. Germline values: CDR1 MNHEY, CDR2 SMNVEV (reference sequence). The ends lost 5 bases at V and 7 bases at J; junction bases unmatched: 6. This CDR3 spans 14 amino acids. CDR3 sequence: CASSNQGAVEKLFF. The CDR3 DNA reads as TGTGCCAGCAGTAACCAGGGGGCCGTTGAAAAACTGTTTTTT. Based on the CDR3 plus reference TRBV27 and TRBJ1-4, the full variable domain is EAQVTQNPRYLITVTGKKLTVTCSQNMNHEYMSWYRQDPGLGLRQIYYSMNVEVTDKGDVPEGYKVSRKEKRNFPLILESPSPNQTSLYFCASSNQGAVEKLFFGSGTQLSVL.

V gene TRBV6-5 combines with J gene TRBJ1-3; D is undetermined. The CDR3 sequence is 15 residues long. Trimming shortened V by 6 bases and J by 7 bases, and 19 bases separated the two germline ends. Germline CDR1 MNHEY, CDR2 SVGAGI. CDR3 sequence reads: CASSPREGVLNTIYF. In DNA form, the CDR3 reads TGTGCCAGCAGCCCTAGGGAGGGTGTACTGAACACCATATATTTT.